Listed below are T cell receptor beta chains from one sample, sequenced in a study of shared clonotypes between healthy human individuals. The table came from immunoSEQ multiplex PCR; TCRdb's copy has only in-frame clones and leaves some out. The sample yields 100,000 or so clones, approximately 65% seen once. Sequencing was done on a sample of memory CD8+ T cells sorted from blood. The receptors were sampled from a woman aged 25-40 years in good health. CDR3s include the opening cysteine and the closing phenylalanine or tryptophan. The D gene is left open where the match is weak. Some rows mark clone size as missing; the rest say once, few, many or name a class of expanded clone.

size	D	J	V	CDR3	DNA
.	.	TRBJ1-1	TRBV5-4	CASEGMNTEAFF	TGTGCCAGCGAGGGAATGAACACTGAAGCTTTCTTT
.	TRBD2	TRBJ2-7	TRBV6-5	CASSYSRLAGNEQYF	TGTGCCAGCAGTTACTCGAGATTAGCGGGAAACGAGCAGTACTTC
.	TRBD2	TRBJ2-7	TRBV5-4	CASSEGLGSYEQYF	TGTGCCAGCAGCGAGGGACTAGGATCGTACGAGCAGTACTTC
.	.	TRBJ2-1	TRBV5-1	CASSLEGSNSYNEQFF	TGCGCCAGCAGCTTGGAAGGGAGTAACTCCTACAATGAGCAGTTCTTC
.	.	TRBJ2-5	TRBV10-2	CASSESTARGQLQETQYF	TGCGCCAGCAGTGAGTCGACCGCCAGGGGACAACTCCAAGAGACCCAGTACTTC
.	TRBD2	TRBJ2-7	TRBV6-1	CASSGLAGGALGYEQYF	TGTGCCAGCAGTGGACTAGCGGGAGGAGCACTAGGATACGAGCAGTACTTC
few	.	TRBJ2-3	TRBV28	CASSTGTTGRIDTQYF	TGTGCCAGCAGCACGGGGACAACCGGGAGGATAGATACGCAGTATTTT
once	.	TRBJ2-1	TRBV6-1	CASSVPGRGREFGSYNEQFF	TGTGCCAGCAGTGTACCAGGACGGGGTCGGGAGTTCGGTTCCTACAATGAGCAGTTCTTC
.	.	TRBJ1-1	TRBV4-1	CASSQITTGGAFF	TGCGCCAGCAGCCAAATCACAACCGGAGGGGCTTTCTTT
.	.	TRBJ1-2	TRBV6-5	CASSYAASNYGYTF	TGTGCCAGCAGTTACGCCGCCAGTAACTATGGCTACACCTTC
few	.	TRBJ1-5	TRBV4-1	CASSQAGSNQPQHF	TGCGCCAGCAGCCAAGCAGGAAGCAATCAGCCCCAGCATTTT
.	.	TRBJ2-7	TRBV7-9	CASSLRSYEQYF	TGTGCCAGCAGCTTAAGGTCCTACGAGCAGTACTTC
.	.	TRBJ2-3	TRBV4-1	CASSHLDIPDTQYF	TGCGCCAGCAGCCACCTCGATATCCCAGATACGCAGTATTTT
once	.	TRBJ1-2	TRBV19	CASSYPTGGYGYTF	TGTGCCAGTAGTTACCCGACCGGAGGCTATGGCTACACCTTC
.	.	TRBJ2-1	TRBV27	CASSPSVAGTYNEQFF	TGTGCCAGCAGTCCCTCCGTGGCAGGGACCTACAATGAGCAGTTCTTC
.	.	TRBJ1-2	TRBV15	CATSRDHVGAYGYTF	TGTGCCACCAGCAGAGATCATGTGGGGGCCTATGGCTACACCTTC
.	.	TRBJ2-7	TRBV25-1	CASKAKSSYEQYF	TGTGCCAGCAAGGCCAAAAGCTCCTACGAGCAGTACTTC
medium-sized	.	TRBJ2-2	TRBV5-1	CASSFWRGGELFF	TGCGCCAGCAGCTTTTGGCGGGGCGGGGAGCTGTTTTTT
many	TRBD1	TRBJ1-4	TRBV5-4	CASTRSTGGKDEKLFF	TGTGCCAGCACCAGATCGACAGGGGGTAAAGACGAAAAACTGTTTTTT
.	.	TRBJ2-7	TRBV27	CASTMAGSYEQYF	TGTGCCAGCACTATGGCAGGGTCCTACGAGCAGTACTTC
.	.	TRBJ2-2	TRBV28	CASTPRAVNTGELFF	TGTGCCAGCACCCCCCGGGCGGTGAACACCGGGGAGCTGTTTTTT
many	.	TRBJ2-1	TRBV27	CASAVGESSYNEQFF	TGTGCCAGCGCCGTCGGCGAGAGCTCCTACAATGAGCAGTTCTTC
few	TRBD2	TRBJ2-5	TRBV29-1	CSVERRGETQYF	TGCAGCGTTGAAAGGCGGGGGGAGACCCAGTACTTC
.	TRBD2	TRBJ2-7	TRBV28	CASSSLAGGPREQYF	TGTGCCAGCAGTAGCCTAGCGGGAGGGCCAAGGGAGCAGTACTTC
.	.	TRBJ2-3	TRBV7-9	CASSTGGSTDTQYF	TGTGCCAGCAGCACCGGGGGTAGCACAGATACGCAGTATTTT
.	TRBD2	TRBJ2-7	TRBV5-5	CASSQDQLAGGREQYF	TGTGCCAGCAGCCAAGATCAACTAGCGGGAGGGCGGGAGCAGTACTTC
.	TRBD1	TRBJ1-2	TRBV15	CATSRDLGDRDGYTF	TGTGCCACCAGCAGAGATTTGGGGGACAGGGATGGCTACACCTTC
.	TRBD2	TRBJ2-1	TRBV7-9	CASSSSGIYNEQFF	TGTGCCAGCAGCAGTAGCGGGATCTACAATGAGCAGTTCTTC
.	TRBD2	TRBJ2-1	TRBV4-2	CASSPIVGTSGPQFF	TGTGCCAGCAGCCCTATCGTCGGGACTAGCGGGCCACAGTTCTTC
few	TRBD2	TRBJ2-3	TRBV7-3	CASSSSGRADTQYF	TGTGCCAGCAGCTCTAGCGGGAGGGCAGATACGCAGTATTTT
few	.	TRBJ2-7	TRBV19	CASSIWVFDEQYF	TGTGCCAGTAGTATTTGGGTTTTCGACGAGCAGTACTTC
.	.	TRBJ1-5	TRBV7-9	CASSLVAPGTFNQPQHF	TGTGCCAGCAGCTTAGTGGCCCCCGGGACGTTTAATCAGCCCCAGCATTTT
.	TRBD1	TRBJ2-2	TRBV27	CASSGQGGTGELFF	TGTGCCAGCAGTGGACAGGGAGGCACCGGGGAGCTGTTTTTT
.	.	TRBJ2-7	TRBV20-1	CSAEGPYEQYF	TGCAGTGCTGAGGGACCCTACGAGCAGTACTTC
.	TRBD1	TRBJ1-5	TRBV2	CASSEGTASNQPQHF	TGTGCCAGCAGTGAGGGGACAGCTAGCAATCAGCCCCAGCATTTT
.	.	TRBJ2-7	TRBV7-9	CASVPGTSPLVEQYF	TGTGCCAGCGTTCCAGGCACATCACCCCTGGTCGAGCAGTACTTC
few	TRBD1	TRBJ1-5	TRBV6-4	CASSDGTGGGQPQHF	TGTGCCAGCAGTGACGGGACAGGGGGGGGTCAGCCCCAGCATTTT
.	.	TRBJ2-7	TRBV7-2	CASTQQPGSTYEQYF	TGTGCCAGCACCCAACAGCCTGGGTCGACCTACGAGCAGTACTTC